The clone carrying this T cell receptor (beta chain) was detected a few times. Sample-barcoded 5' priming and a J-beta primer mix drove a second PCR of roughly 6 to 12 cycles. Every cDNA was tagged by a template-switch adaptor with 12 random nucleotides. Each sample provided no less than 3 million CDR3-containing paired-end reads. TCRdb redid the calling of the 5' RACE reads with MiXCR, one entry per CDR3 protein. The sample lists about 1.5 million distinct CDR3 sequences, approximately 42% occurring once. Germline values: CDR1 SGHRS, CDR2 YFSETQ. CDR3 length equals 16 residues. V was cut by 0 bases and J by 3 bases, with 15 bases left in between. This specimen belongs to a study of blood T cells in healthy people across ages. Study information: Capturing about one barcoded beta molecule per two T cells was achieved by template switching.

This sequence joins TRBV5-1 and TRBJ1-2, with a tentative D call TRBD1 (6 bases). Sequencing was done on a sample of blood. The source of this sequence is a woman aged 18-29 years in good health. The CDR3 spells CASSLAGALRDYGYTF. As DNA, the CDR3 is TGCGCCAGCAGCTTGGCGGGGGCACTAAGAGACTATGGCTACACCTTC.